A selection of T cell receptor beta chains follows, all from one sample in a study of cytomegalovirus exposure and HLA in healthy donors. The method was immunoSEQ multiplex PCR; TCRdb's version includes in-frame clones alone and lacks a portion of them. The data hold about 73,000 clones, with 75% observed a single time. Sequencing was carried out using PBMCs. These receptor sequences come from a man aged 65 to 79 in good health and CMV-seronegative. Each CDR3 is given with its conserved first and last residue. The D gene is left open where the match is weak. Expanded clones get a size class; other rows say once, few or many, or leave the size out.

j_call	d_call	v_call	clone_size	cdr3_nt	cdr3_aa
TRBJ2-7	TRBD2	TRBV25-1	.	TGTGCCAGCAGTGAAATCAGTAGCGGGAGGAGTTACGAGCAGTACTTC	CASSEISSGRSYEQYF
TRBJ1-1	.	TRBV20-1	.	TGCAGTGCTAGAGGCTGGCCTGAAGCTTTCTTT	CSARGWPEAFF
TRBJ1-1	.	TRBV9	.	TGTGCCAGCCCACTCCCACAGACGATGAACACTGAAGCTTTCTTT	CASPLPQTMNTEAFF
TRBJ2-7	.	TRBV5-1	.	TGCGCCAGCACCCCTGGGAGTTCCTACGAGCAGTACTTC	CASTPGSSYEQYF
TRBJ2-1	TRBD1	TRBV18	.	TGTGCCAGCTCACCACCAGGGGGCGATGAGCAGTTCTTC	CASSPPGGDEQFF
TRBJ1-5	TRBD1	TRBV27	.	TGTGCCAGCGGGGACAGGGCGGAATCGCCCCAGCATTTT	CASGDRAESPQHF
TRBJ1-2	TRBD1	TRBV7-9	.	TGTGCCAGCAGCCGGCAGGGGGCAGATGGCTACACCTTC	CASSRQGADGYTF
TRBJ2-7	TRBD1	TRBV19	.	TGTGCCAGTAGATTTGACAGGGGATACGAGCAGTACTTC	CASRFDRGYEQYF
TRBJ2-7	TRBD2	TRBV7-2	once	TGTGCCAGCAGCTTAGACGGGGGGTGGTACGAGCAGTACTTC	CASSLDGGWYEQYF
TRBJ2-7	.	TRBV29-1	.	TGCAGCGTCTGGACAGATCTAGCCTACGAGCAGTACTTC	CSVWTDLAYEQYF
TRBJ2-5	.	TRBV5-4	.	TGTGCCAGCAGCTTGTTTCAGGGCGAGGAGACCCAGTACTTC	CASSLFQGEETQYF
TRBJ1-5	.	TRBV4-1	.	TGCGCCAGCAGCCAAGATCCGGGACAGCCCCAGCATTTT	CASSQDPGQPQHF
TRBJ2-1	TRBD2	TRBV18	once	TGTGCCAGCTCACCCGCCCGAGCTAGCGGAACCAATGAGCAGTTCTTC	CASSPARASGTNEQFF
TRBJ1-2	.	TRBV6-5	.	TGTGCCAGCAGTTACAGGCAGAGCGGTGGCTACACCTTC	CASSYRQSGGYTF
TRBJ2-6	.	TRBV5-1	few	TGCGCCAGCAGCTCTACCCCTGGGGCCAACGTCCTGACTTTC	CASSSTPGANVLTF
TRBJ1-4	TRBD1	TRBV5-5	.	TGTGCCAGCAGGTCCGGGACAGGAGAAAAACTGTTTTTT	CASRSGTGEKLFF
TRBJ1-1	.	TRBV5-8	.	TGTGCCAGCAGCTTGTTGCGAACAGCTAACATGAACACTGAAGCTTTCTTT	CASSLLRTANMNTEAFF
TRBJ1-2	TRBD1	TRBV6-1	.	TGTGCCAGCAGTCCCGGACAGGGCCTCTATGGCTACACCTTC	CASSPGQGLYGYTF
TRBJ2-2	TRBD2	TRBV2	.	TGTGCCAGCAGTGTAGCGGGAGACACCGGGGAGCTGTTTTTT	CASSVAGDTGELFF
TRBJ1-5	.	TRBV4-1	.	TGCGCCAGCAGCCGAACCCCAGGGAGCAATCAGCCCCAGCATTTT	CASSRTPGSNQPQHF
TRBJ1-1	.	TRBV23-1	.	TGCGCCAGCAGTCAATCGAGGGGTGGGAGGAAAGCTTTCTTT	CASSQSRGGRKAFF
TRBJ1-5	TRBD1	TRBV7-9	.	TGTGCCAGCAGCTTAGAACCCGGACAGGGGAATCAGCCCCAGCATTTT	CASSLEPGQGNQPQHF
TRBJ1-1	.	TRBV6-6	few	TGTGCCAGCGCCCGGGTCGGGGAGAACACTGAAGCTTTCTTT	CASARVGENTEAFF
TRBJ1-4	.	TRBV5-1	.	TGCGCCAGCAGCTTGGCAAGGACTACTAATGAAAAACTGTTTTTT	CASSLARTTNEKLFF
TRBJ2-1	TRBD2	TRBV7-2	.	TGTGCCAGCAGCTTACGAGCGGGGGGACCCAATGAGCAGTTCTTC	CASSLRAGGPNEQFF
TRBJ2-1	TRBD2	TRBV5-1	.	TGCGCCAGCAGCTTAACTAGCGGCGTGGTGGATGAGCAGTTCTTC	CASSLTSGVVDEQFF
TRBJ2-7	TRBD1	TRBV29-1	.	TGCAGCGTTGAAGTGGGACAGGCGCTGGGGCAGTACTTC	CSVEVGQALGQYF
TRBJ2-7	TRBD1	TRBV5-8	.	TGTGCCAGCAGCTTACGGACAGGGTACTCCTACGAGCAGTACTTC	CASSLRTGYSYEQYF
TRBJ1-6	TRBD1	TRBV2	.	TGTGCCAGCAGTGATTCAGGACAGGGGAATTCACCCCTCCACTTT	CASSDSGQGNSPLHF
TRBJ2-2	TRBD2	TRBV2	.	TGTGCCAGCAGGGGGACTAGCGGCACCGGGGAGCTGTTTTTT	CASRGTSGTGELFF
TRBJ2-5	TRBD1	TRBV6-1	.	TGTGCCAGCAGCTCGACAGGGGGCTTTGAGACCCAGTACTTC	CASSSTGGFETQYF
TRBJ2-1	TRBD2	TRBV7-2	.	TGTGCCAGCAGCTTACGAGCGGGAGGGCCTTTTCAATATGAGCAGTTCTTC	CASSLRAGGPFQYEQFF
TRBJ2-1	.	TRBV19	.	TGTGCCTCGGGGGAAACGAGGGAGCAGTTCTTC	CASGETREQFF
TRBJ2-3	.	TRBV5-1	.	TGCGCCAGCAGCCTCGGGACTACAGATACGCAGTATTTT	CASSLGTTDTQYF
TRBJ2-7	.	TRBV19	.	TGTGCCAGTAGTATCAGGACAGAATACTCCTACGAGCAGTACTTC	CASSIRTEYSYEQYF
TRBJ2-1	.	TRBV21-1	.	TGTGCCAGCAGCTCCCGACCAGGTCGATTAAATGAGCAGTTCTTC	CASSSRPGRLNEQFF